A selection of T cell receptor beta chains follows, all from one sample in a study of memory CD4+ T cells and cytomegalovirus serostatus. Generated by immunoSEQ multiplex PCR, the TCRdb table keeps only in-frame clones and is missing some. Found here are approximately 30,000 clones, around 76% of them singletons; the top ten hold less than 0.75%. Sequenced material: memory CD4+ T cells from blood. The receptors come from an adult in good health and CMV-seronegative. Some clones in this sample may be carry-over from other donors' samples. Each CDR3 is given with its conserved first and last residue. The D gene is left open where the match is weak. Only part of the rows carry a size: once, few, many, or a class if the clone is expanded.

V,length,J,size,D,DNA,CDR3
TRBV28,16,TRBJ1-2,few,NA,TGTGCCAGCAGTTTAGTGGGCGAGGGTGGGGCCTATGGCTACACCTTC,CASSLVGEGGAYGYTF
TRBV4-2,17,TRBJ2-3,NA,NA,TGTGCCAGCAGCCAAGATCTCCTAGCAGCTAGCACAGATACGCAGTATTTT,CASSQDLLAASTDTQYF
TRBV6-1,14,TRBJ1-2,NA,NA,TGTGCCAGCAGTGCTAGTAAAGCTAACTATGGCTACACCTTC,CASSASKANYGYTF
TRBV6-1,15,TRBJ1-6,NA,NA,TGTGCCAGCAGTCTTGCCGGGCCAAGGGGGGGGTCCCTCCACTTT,CASSLAGPRGGSLHF
TRBV7-2,17,TRBJ2-5,few,TRBD1,TGTGCCAGCAGCCTCGGGACAGTTACAGATCTTCAAGAGACCCAGTACTTC,CASSLGTVTDLQETQYF
TRBV7-6,12,TRBJ2-5,NA,NA,TGTGCCAGCAGCTTAGAGCGAGAGACCCAGTACTTC,CASSLERETQYF
TRBV18,17,TRBJ2-1,NA,TRBD1,TGTGCCAGCTCAACAGACAGGGCCTTAGACCTTTACAATGAGCAGTTCTTC,CASSTDRALDLYNEQFF
TRBV15,16,TRBJ2-5,NA,NA,TGTGCCACCAGCAGAGATTTACGGACTACCCAAGAGACCCAGTACTTC,CATSRDLRTTQETQYF
TRBV4-3,14,TRBJ1-2,few,TRBD1,TGCGCCAGCAGCCAAGACGAGGGGGCGCAGGGCTACACCTTC,CASSQDEGAQGYTF
TRBV14,15,TRBJ2-7,NA,NA,TGTGCCAGCAGCCAATCTTGGCAGAATACCTACGAGCAGTACTTC,CASSQSWQNTYEQYF
TRBV4-3,13,TRBJ1-2,NA,NA,TGCGCCAGCAGCCAAGATAGGGGAAGTGGCTACACCTTC,CASSQDRGSGYTF
TRBV18,18,TRBJ1-1,NA,TRBD1,TGTGCCAGCTCACCACAGGTCCAGGGGGCGCGGAATATCGCTGAAGCTTTCTTT,CASSPQVQGARNIAEAFF
TRBV4-3,11,TRBJ2-6,NA,NA,TGCGCCAGCAGCCAAGGGTACGTCCTGACTTTC,CASSQGYVLTF
TRBV7-6,16,TRBJ1-1,NA,TRBD1,TGTGCCAGCAGCTTAGGGGCAGGGGGCATGAGGACTGAAGCTTTCTTT,CASSLGAGGMRTEAFF
TRBV27,14,TRBJ1-1,NA,NA,TGTGCCAGCAGTTTGCGTGGTACGAACACTGAAGCTTTCTTT,CASSLRGTNTEAFF
TRBV11-3,13,TRBJ1-5,NA,NA,TGTGCCAGCAGCCCCTCTCCGGGGCAGCCCCAGCATTTT,CASSPSPGQPQHF
TRBV4-2,15,TRBJ1-4,NA,TRBD1,TGTGCCAGCAGCCAAGAAGGACAGGGTAGAGAAAAACTGTTTTTT,CASSQEGQGREKLFF
TRBV5-4,15,TRBJ2-3,few,TRBD2,TGTGCCAGCAGCTTTGAGCGGGGGGACACAGATACGCAGTATTTT,CASSFERGDTDTQYF
TRBV30,15,TRBJ1-3,NA,TRBD1,TGTGCCTGGAGTCGGGACAGGAGCTCTGGAAACACCATATATTTT,CAWSRDRSSGNTIYF
TRBV5-1,15,TRBJ1-1,NA,NA,TGCGCCAGCAGCTTGCGGGAGCGGGGTAACACTGAAGCTTTCTTT,CASSLRERGNTEAFF
TRBV6-1,11,TRBJ1-6,few,NA,TGTGCCAGCAGTGCGGGTTCACCCCTCCACTTT,CASSAGSPLHF
TRBV19,13,TRBJ2-2,once,NA,TGTGCCAGTAGTATTAGGACGATCGGGGAGCTGTTTTTT,CASSIRTIGELFF
TRBV25-1,13,TRBJ1-1,NA,NA,TGTGCCAGCAGGAAAGGCGTGAACACTGAAGCTTTCTTT,CASRKGVNTEAFF
TRBV27,19,TRBJ2-3,NA,TRBD2,TGTGCCAGCAGTTTATGGGGCCCTAGCGGGGGGGGTATCCCAGATACGCAGTATTTT,CASSLWGPSGGGIPDTQYF
TRBV6-1,14,TRBJ2-5,NA,TRBD1,TGTGCCAGCAGCCCGGGACAGGGTAGGGAGACCCAGTACTTC,CASSPGQGRETQYF
TRBV4-1,16,TRBJ1-2,NA,NA,TGCGCCAGCAGCCAAGACCGGGGGCGAGTTCCCTATGGCTACACCTTC,CASSQDRGRVPYGYTF
TRBV6-5,14,TRBJ1-4,NA,NA,TGTGCCTCCGGACCGGGGACAACTAATGAAAAACTGTTTTTT,CASGPGTTNEKLFF
TRBV5-4,16,TRBJ1-1,NA,TRBD1,TGTGCCAGCAGCTATCCCGGGACAGTTTCGAACACTGAAGCTTTCTTT,CASSYPGTVSNTEAFF
TRBV19,16,TRBJ2-5,NA,NA,TGTGCCAGTACCAGAAGGATCGGGACCCACCAAGAGACCCAGTACTTC,CASTRRIGTHQETQYF
TRBV10-1,8,TRBJ2-3,NA,NA,TGCGCCAGCCATACGCAGTATTTT,CASHTQYF
TRBV11-2,15,TRBJ1-2,few,TRBD1,TGTGCCAGCAGCTCGGACAGGGAAGGTTGGGACGGCTACACCTTC,CASSSDREGWDGYTF
TRBV6-6,10,TRBJ1-1,NA,NA,TGTGCCAGCAGCGGGGTTGAAGCTTTCTTT,CASSGVEAFF
TRBV28,11,TRBJ2-3,once,NA,TGTGCCAGCAGTGCGGATGGAACGCAGTATTTT,CASSADGTQYF
TRBV10-2,15,TRBJ2-3,NA,TRBD1,TGCGCCAGCAGTCTAGGGGGCGGATCTACAGATACGCAGTATTTT,CASSLGGGSTDTQYF
TRBV5-1,13,TRBJ1-6,NA,NA,TGCGCCAGCAGCTGGGAGGGCAATTCACCCCTCCACTTT,CASSWEGNSPLHF
TRBV28,13,TRBJ2-2,NA,NA,TGTGCCAGCATCACACTTCACACCGGGGAGCTGTTTTTT,CASITLHTGELFF
TRBV12-5,10,TRBJ2-7,NA,NA,TGTGCGATGGGACACTACGAGCAGTACTTC,CAMGHYEQYF
TRBV7-9,15,TRBJ1-2,NA,NA,TGTGCCAGCAGCTTTCCTCAGGTTGGGCTCGCTGCTTGCACCTTC,CASSFPQVGLAACTF
TRBV10-1,18,TRBJ2-1,NA,NA,TGCGCCAGCAGTGAGGAAGGGCAGGGGGGTTTCTCCTACAATGAGCAGTTCTTC,CASSEEGQGGFSYNEQFF
TRBV6-1,13,TRBJ2-7,NA,NA,TGTGCCAGCAGTGAGGTCAGGAAGGACGAGCAGTACTTC,CASSEVRKDEQYF
TRBV6-1,15,TRBJ1-6,few,NA,TGTGCCAGCAGTGAAGGGATCAGGGTGAGTTCACCCCTCCACTTT,CASSEGIRVSSPLHF
TRBV19,12,TRBJ2-3,NA,NA,TGTGCCAGTAGGCAATCAGGGGATACGCAGTATTTT,CASRQSGDTQYF
TRBV4-3,16,TRBJ2-2,NA,NA,TGCGCCAGCAGCCAATCCGCGGGCGGCTCGGCCGGGGAGCTGTTTTTT,CASSQSAGGSAGELFF
TRBV6-5,13,TRBJ1-2,NA,TRBD1,TGTGCCACCTCACGGGACAGGCTCTATGGCTACACCTTC,CATSRDRLYGYTF
TRBV9,15,TRBJ2-1,NA,TRBD1,TGTGCCAGCACTCATGACAGGGGGTCATACAATGAGCAGTTCTTC,CASTHDRGSYNEQFF
TRBV5-5,17,TRBJ1-1,few,TRBD1,TGTGCCAGCAGCTTGAACCGGCCGGACAGGCTGAACACTGAAGCTTTCTTT,CASSLNRPDRLNTEAFF
TRBV30,13,TRBJ1-2,few,TRBD1,TGTGCCTGCCACGGACAGGGAAAATATGGCTACACCTTC,CACHGQGKYGYTF
TRBV19,16,TRBJ1-2,few,TRBD1,TGTGCCAGTAGTTCCGGGACAGGGTTTTTTTTCCATGGCTACACCTTC,CASSSGTGFFFHGYTF
TRBV7-9,14,TRBJ2-7,NA,TRBD1,TGTGCCAGCAGCTTAACGACAGGGGTGTACGAGCAGTACTTC,CASSLTTGVYEQYF
TRBV10-1,13,TRBJ1-1,NA,TRBD1,TGCGCCAGCAGTTCGACAGGGGTCACTGAAGCTTTCTTT,CASSSTGVTEAFF
TRBV18,14,TRBJ1-1,few,NA,TGTGCCAGCTCCGGGACGGCCGAGGGCACTGAAGCTTTCTTT,CASSGTAEGTEAFF
TRBV30,12,TRBJ2-3,few,NA,TGTGCCTGGAGTGTGGGTGGAGATACGCAGTATTTT,CAWSVGGDTQYF
TRBV20-1,11,TRBJ2-7,NA,TRBD1,TGCAGTGCCGACAGGGTCTACGAGCAGTACTTC,CSADRVYEQYF
TRBV6-4,14,TRBJ2-2,NA,NA,TGTGCCAGCAGTGCCTCCCCCGGAACCGGGGAGCTGTTTTTT,CASSASPGTGELFF
TRBV6-1,13,TRBJ2-1,NA,TRBD1,TGTGGGGCTCGGGACAGGGGCGGAAATGAGCAGTTCTTC,CGARDRGGNEQFF
TRBV2,13,TRBJ1-1,few,NA,TGTGCCAGCAGTGTTCGGCAAAACACTGAAGCTTTCTTT,CASSVRQNTEAFF